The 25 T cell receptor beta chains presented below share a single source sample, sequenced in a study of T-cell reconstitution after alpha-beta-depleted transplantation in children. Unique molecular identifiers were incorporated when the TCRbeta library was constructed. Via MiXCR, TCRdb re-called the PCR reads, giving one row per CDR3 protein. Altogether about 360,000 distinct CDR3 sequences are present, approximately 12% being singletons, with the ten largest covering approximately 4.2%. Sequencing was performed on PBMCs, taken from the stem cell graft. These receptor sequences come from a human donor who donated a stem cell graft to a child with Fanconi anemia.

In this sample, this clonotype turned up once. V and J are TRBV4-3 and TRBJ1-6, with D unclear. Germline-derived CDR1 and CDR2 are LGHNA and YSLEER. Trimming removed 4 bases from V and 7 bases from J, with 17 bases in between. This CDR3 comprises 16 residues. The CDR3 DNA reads TGCGCCAGCAGCCGTCAAGTAGGTTCGGGGAATTCACCCCTCCACTTT. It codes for CASSRQVGSGNSPLHF.

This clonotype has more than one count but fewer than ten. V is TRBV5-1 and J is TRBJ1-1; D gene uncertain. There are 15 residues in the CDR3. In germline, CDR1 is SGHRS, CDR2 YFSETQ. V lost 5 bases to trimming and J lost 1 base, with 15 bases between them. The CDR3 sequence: CASRGGSGRNTEAFF. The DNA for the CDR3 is TGCGCCAGCAGGGGTGGGAGTGGCAGGAACACTGAAGCTTTCTTT. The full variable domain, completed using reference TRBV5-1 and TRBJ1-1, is KAGVTQTPRYLIKTRGQQVTLSCSPISGHRSVSWYQQTPGQGLQFLFEYFSETQRNKGNFPGRFSGRQFSNSRSEMNVSTLELGDSALYLCASRGGSGRNTEAFFGQGTRLTVV.

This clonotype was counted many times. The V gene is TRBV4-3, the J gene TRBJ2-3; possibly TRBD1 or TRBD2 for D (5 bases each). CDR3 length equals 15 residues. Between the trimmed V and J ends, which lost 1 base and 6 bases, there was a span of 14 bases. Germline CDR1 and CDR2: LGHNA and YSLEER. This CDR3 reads CASSQVGTPRDTQYF. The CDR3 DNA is TGCGCCAGCAGCCAAGTAGGGACCCCGAGGGATACGCAGTATTTT.

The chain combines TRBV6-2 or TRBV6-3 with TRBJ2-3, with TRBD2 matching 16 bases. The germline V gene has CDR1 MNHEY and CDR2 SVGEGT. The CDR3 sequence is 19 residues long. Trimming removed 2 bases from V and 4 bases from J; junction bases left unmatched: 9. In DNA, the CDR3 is TGTGCCAGCAGTTACAACCCCGGGACTAGCGGGGGGGCCGCAGATACGCAGTATTTT. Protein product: CASSYNPGTSGGAADTQYF.

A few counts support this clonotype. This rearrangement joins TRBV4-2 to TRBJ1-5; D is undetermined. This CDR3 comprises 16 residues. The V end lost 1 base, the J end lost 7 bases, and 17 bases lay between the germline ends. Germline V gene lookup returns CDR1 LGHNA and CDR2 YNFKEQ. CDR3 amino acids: CASSQGDGSPEQPQHF. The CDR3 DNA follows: TGTGCCAGCAGCCAAGGCGATGGAAGTCCGGAACAGCCCCAGCATTTT.

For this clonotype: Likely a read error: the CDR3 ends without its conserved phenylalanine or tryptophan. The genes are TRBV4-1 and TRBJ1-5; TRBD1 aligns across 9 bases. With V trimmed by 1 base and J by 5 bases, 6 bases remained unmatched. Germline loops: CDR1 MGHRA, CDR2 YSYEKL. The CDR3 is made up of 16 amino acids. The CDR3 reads CASSQGPGQGHQPQHS. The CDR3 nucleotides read TGCGCCAGCAGCCAAGGACCGGGACAGGGACATCAGCCCCAGCATTCT.

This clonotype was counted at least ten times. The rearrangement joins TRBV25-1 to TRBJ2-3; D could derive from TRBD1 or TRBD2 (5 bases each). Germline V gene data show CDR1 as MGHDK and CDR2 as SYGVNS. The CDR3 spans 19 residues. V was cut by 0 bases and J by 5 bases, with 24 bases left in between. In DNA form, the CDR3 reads TGTGCCAGCAGTGAATACTCTTCTGATTCCGGGACGGAGAAAGATACGCAGTATTTT. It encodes CASSEYSSDSGTEKDTQYF.

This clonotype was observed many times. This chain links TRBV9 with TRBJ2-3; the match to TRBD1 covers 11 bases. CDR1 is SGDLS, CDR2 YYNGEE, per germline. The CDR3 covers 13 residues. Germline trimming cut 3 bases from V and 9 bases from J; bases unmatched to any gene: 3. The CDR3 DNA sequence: TGTGCCAGCAGCGCGGGACAGGGGGTGACGCAGTATTTT. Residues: CASSAGQGVTQYF. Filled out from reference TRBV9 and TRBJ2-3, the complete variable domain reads DSGVTQTPKHLITATGQRVTLRCSPRSGDLSVYWYQQSLDQGLQFLIQYYNGEERAKGNILERFSAQQFPDLHSELNLSSLELGDSALYFCASSAGQGVTQYFGPGTRLTVL.

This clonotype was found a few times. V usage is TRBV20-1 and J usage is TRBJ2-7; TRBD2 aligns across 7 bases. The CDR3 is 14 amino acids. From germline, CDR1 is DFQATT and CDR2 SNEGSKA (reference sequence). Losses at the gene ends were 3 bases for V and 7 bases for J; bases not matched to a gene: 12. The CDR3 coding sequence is TGCAGTGCTAGCCGGGACTACCCCGGTCAAGAGCAGTACGTC. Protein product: CSASRDYPGQEQYV.

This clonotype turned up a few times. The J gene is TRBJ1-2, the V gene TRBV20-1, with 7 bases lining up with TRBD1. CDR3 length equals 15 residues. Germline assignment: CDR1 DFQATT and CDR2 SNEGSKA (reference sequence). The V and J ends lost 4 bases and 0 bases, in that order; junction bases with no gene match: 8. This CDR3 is CSANARTGSNYGYTF. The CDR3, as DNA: TGCAGTGCTAATGCTCGGACAGGTTCTAACTATGGCTACACCTTC.

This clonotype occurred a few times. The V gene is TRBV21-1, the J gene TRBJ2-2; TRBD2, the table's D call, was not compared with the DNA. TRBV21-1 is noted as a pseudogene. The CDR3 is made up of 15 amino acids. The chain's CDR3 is CASSHEVASSSELFF. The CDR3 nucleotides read TGTGCCAGCAGCCATGAGGTAGCGTCGAGTTCGGAGCTGTTTTTT.

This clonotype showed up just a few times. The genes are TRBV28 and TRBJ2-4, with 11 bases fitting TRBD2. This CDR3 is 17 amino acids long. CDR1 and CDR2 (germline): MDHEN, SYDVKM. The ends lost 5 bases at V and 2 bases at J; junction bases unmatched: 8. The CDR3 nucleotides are TGTGCCAGCAGTGCCTATAGCGGGGGGGTGTCCAAAAACATTCAGTACTTC. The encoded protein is CASSAYSGGVSKNIQYF.

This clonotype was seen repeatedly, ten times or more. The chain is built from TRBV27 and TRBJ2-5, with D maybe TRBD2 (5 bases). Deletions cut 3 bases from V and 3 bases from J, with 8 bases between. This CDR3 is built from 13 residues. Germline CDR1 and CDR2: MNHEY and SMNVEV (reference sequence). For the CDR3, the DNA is TGTGCCAGCAGTTTCCTGGGAGAAGAGACCCAGTACTTC. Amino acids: CASSFLGEETQYF.

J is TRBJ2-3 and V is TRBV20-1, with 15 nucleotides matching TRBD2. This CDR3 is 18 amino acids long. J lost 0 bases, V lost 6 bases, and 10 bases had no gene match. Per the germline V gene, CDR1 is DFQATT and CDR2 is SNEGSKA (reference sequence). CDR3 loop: CSAPGLAGGAYSTDTQYF. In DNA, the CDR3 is TGCAGTGCCCCCGGACTAGCGGGGGGGGCGTATAGCACAGATACGCAGTATTTT.

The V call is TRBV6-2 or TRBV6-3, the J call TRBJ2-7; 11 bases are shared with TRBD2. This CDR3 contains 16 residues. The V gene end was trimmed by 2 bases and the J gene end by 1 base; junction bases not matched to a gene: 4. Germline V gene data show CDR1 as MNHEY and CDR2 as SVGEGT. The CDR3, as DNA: TGTGCCAGCAGTTACGCCCTAGCGGGGGGTTCCTACGAGCAGTACGTC. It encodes CASSYALAGGSYEQYV.

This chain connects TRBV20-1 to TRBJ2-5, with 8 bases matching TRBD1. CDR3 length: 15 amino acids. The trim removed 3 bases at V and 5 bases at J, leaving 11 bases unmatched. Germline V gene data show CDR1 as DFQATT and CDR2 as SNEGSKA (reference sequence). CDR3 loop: CSASRPDRVTETQYF. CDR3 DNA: TGCAGTGCTAGCAGGCCGGACAGGGTGACTGAGACCCAGTACTTC.

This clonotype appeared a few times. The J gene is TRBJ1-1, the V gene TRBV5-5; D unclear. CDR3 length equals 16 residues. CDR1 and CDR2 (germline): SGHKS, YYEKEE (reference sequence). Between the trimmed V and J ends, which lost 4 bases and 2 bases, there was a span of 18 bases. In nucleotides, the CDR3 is TGTGCCAGCAGCCTCGAAATCCACCAGGTTAACACTGAAGCTTTCTTT. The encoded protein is CASSLEIHQVNTEAFF.

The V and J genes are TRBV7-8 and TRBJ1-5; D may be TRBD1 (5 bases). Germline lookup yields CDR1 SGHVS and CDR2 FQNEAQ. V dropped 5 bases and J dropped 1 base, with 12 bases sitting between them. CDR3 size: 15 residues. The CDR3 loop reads CASSPRTSSNQPQHF. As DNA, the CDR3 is TGTGCCAGCAGCCCGCGGACATCGAGCAATCAGCCCCAGCATTTT. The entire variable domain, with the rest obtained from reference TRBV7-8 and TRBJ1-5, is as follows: GAGVSQSPRYKVAKRGQDVALRCDPISGHVSLFWYQQALGQGPEFLTYFQNEAQLDKSGLPSDRFFAERPEGSVSTLKIQRTQQEDSAVYLCASSPRTSSNQPQHFGDGTRLSIL.

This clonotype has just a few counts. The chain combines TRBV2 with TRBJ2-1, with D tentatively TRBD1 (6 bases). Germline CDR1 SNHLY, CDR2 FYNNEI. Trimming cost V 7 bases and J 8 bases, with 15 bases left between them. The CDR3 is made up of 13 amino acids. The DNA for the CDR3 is TGTGCCAGCAAGCCCAGGGGTAGGGATGAGCAGTTCTTC. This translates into CASKPRGRDEQFF.

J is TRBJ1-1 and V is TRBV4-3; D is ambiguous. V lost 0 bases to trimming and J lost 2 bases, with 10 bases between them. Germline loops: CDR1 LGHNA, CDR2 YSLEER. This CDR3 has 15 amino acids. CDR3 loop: CASSQDPFDNTEAFF. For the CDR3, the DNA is TGCGCCAGCAGCCAAGATCCCTTCGACAACACTGAAGCTTTCTTT.

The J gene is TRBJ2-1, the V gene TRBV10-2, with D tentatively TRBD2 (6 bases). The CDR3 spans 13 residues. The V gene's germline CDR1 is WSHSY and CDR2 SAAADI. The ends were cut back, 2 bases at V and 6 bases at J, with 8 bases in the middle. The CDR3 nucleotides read TGCGCCAGCAGTGAGCTCGGGGGCAATGAGCAGTTCTTC. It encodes CASSELGGNEQFF.

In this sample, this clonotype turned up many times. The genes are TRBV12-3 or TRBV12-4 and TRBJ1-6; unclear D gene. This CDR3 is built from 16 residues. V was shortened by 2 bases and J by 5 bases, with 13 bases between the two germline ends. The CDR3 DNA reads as TGTGCCAGCAGTTTACCGACCCCCGGGGATAATTCACCCCTCCACTTT. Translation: CASSLPTPGDNSPLHF.

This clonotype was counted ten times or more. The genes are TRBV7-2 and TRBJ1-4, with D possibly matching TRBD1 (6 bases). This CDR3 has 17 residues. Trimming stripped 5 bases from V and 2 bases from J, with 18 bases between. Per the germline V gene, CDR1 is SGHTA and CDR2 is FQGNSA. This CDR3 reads CASSISRGRLTNEKLFF. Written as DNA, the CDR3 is TGTGCCAGCAGCATTTCCAGGGGAAGGTTGACTAATGAAAAACTGTTTTTT.

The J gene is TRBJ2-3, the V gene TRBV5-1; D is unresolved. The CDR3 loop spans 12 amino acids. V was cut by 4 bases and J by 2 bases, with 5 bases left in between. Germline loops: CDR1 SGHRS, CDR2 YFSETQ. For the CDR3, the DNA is TGCGCCAGCAGCATACCCACAGATACGCAGTATTTT. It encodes CASSIPTDTQYF. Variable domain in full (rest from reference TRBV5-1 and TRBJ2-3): KAGVTQTPRYLIKTRGQQVTLSCSPISGHRSVSWYQQTPGQGLQFLFEYFSETQRNKGNFPGRFSGRQFSNSRSEMNVSTLELGDSALYLCASSIPTDTQYFGPGTRLTVL.

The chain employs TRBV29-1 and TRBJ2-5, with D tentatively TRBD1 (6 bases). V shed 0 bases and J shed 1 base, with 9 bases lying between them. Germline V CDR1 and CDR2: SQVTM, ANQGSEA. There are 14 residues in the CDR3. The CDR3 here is CSVEDLDSQETQYF. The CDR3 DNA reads TGCAGCGTTGAAGATCTGGACAGCCAAGAGACCCAGTACTTC. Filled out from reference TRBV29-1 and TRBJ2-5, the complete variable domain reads SAVISQKPSRDICQRGTSLTIQCQVDSQVTMMFWYRQQPGQSLTLIATANQGSEATYESGFVIDKFPISRPNLTFSTLTVSNMSPEDSSIYLCSVEDLDSQETQYFGPGTRLLVL.